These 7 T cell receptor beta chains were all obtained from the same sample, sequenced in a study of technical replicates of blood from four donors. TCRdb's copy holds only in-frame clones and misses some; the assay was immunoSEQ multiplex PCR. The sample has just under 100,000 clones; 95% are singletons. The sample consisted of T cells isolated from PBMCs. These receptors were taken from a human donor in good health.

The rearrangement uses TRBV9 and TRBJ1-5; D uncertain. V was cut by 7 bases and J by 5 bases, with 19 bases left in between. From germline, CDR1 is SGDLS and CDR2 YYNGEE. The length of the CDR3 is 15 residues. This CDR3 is CASESQTGGDQPQHF. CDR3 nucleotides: TGTGCCAGCGAATCCCAGACCGGAGGAGATCAGCCCCAGCATTTT. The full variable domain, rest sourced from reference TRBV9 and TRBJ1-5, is DSGVTQTPKHLITATGQRVTLRCSPRSGDLSVYWYQQSLDQGLQFLIQYYNGEERAKGNILERFSAQQFPDLHSELNLSSLELGDSALYFCASESQTGGDQPQHFGDGTRLSIL.

The CDR3 DNA sequence: TGTGCCAGCAGCTTGGTACTTATTTTGGTCGATACGCAGTATTTT. Protein: CASSLVLILVDTQYF. The chain recombines TRBV5-8 with TRBJ2-3; no clear D gene. The CDR3 contains 15 residues. From germline, CDR1 is SGHTS and CDR2 YDEGEE. Trimming took off 0 bases at V and 6 bases at J, with 14 bases between the two ends.

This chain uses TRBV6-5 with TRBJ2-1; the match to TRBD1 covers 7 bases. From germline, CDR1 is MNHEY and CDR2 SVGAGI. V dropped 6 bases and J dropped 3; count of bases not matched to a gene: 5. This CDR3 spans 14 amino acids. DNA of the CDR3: TGTGCCAGCAGCCGCGACAGGGTCTACAATGAGCAGTTCTTC. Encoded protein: CASSRDRVYNEQFF.

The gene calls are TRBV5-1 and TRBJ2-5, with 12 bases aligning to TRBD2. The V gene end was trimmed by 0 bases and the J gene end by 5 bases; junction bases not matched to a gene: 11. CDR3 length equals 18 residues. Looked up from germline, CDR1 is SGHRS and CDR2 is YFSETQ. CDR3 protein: CASSLVWASGRAGETQYF. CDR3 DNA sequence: TGCGCCAGCAGCTTGGTCTGGGCTAGCGGGAGGGCCGGGGAGACCCAGTACTTC. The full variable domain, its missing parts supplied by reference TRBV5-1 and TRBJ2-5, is KAGVTQTPRYLIKTRGQQVTLSCSPISGHRSVSWYQQTPGQGLQFLFEYFSETQRNKGNFPGRFSGRQFSNSRSEMNVSTLELGDSALYLCASSLVWASGRAGETQYFGPGTRLLVL.

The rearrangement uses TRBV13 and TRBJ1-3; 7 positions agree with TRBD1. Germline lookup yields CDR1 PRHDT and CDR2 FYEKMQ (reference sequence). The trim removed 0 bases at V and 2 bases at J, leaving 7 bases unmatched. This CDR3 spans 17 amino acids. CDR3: CASSLGLTGRTGNTIYF. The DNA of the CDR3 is TGTGCCAGCAGCTTAGGCCTGACAGGGAGGACTGGAAACACCATATATTTT. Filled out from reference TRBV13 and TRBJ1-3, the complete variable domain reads AAGVIQSPRHLIKEKRETATLKCYPIPRHDTVYWYQQGPGQDPQFLISFYEKMQSDKGSIPDRFSAQQFSDYHSELNMSSLELGDSALYFCASSLGLTGRTGNTIYFGEGSWLTVV.

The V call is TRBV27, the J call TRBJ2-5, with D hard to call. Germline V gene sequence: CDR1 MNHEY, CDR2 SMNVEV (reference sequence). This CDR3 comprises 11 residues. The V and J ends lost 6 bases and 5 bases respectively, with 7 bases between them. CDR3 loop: CASRRSETQYF. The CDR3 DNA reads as TGTGCCAGCAGGCGTAGTGAGACCCAGTACTTC.

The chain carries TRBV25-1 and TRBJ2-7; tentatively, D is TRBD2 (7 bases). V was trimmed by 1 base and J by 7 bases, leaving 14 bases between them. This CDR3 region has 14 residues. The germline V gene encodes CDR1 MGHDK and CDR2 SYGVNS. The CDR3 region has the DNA TGTGCCAGCAGTGAATCGGCGGGGGCGGGTGAGCAGTACTTC. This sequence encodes CASSESAGAGEQYF.